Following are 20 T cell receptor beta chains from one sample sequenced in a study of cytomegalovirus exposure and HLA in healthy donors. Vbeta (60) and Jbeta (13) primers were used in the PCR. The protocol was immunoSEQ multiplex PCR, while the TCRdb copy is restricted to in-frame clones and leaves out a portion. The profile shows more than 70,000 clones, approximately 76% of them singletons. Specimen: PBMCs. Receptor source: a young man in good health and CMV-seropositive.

The CDR3 region is CASCRREDTEAFF. The CDR3 DNA sequence: TGCGCCAGCTGTCGCAGGGAAGACACTGAAGCTTTCTTT. The V and J genes are TRBV4-1 and TRBJ1-1, with D possibly matching TRBD1 (5 bases). Germline CDR1 is MGHRA and CDR2 is YSYEKL. The germline V and J ends were trimmed by 8 bases and 3 bases, with 13 bases remaining between them. The CDR3 covers 13 residues.

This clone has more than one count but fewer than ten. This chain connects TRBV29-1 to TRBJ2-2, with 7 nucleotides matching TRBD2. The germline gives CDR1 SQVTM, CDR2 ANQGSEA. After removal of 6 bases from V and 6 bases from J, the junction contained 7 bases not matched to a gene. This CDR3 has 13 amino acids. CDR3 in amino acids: CSVLGAGAGELFF. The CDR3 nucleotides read TGCAGCGTCCTAGGGGCGGGGGCCGGGGAGCTGTTTTTT.

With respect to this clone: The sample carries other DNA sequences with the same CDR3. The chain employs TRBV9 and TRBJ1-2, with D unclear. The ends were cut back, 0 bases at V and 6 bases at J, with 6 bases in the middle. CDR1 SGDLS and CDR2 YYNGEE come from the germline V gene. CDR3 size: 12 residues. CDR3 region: CASSVVGDGYTF. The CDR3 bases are TGTGCCAGCAGCGTAGTCGGGGATGGCTACACCTTC.

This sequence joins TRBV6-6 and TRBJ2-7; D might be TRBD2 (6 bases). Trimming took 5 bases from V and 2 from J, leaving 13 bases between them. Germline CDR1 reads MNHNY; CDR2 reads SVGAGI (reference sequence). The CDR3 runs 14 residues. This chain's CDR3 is CASSPLAETYEQYF. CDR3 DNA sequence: TGTGCCAGCAGTCCTTTAGCGGAGACCTACGAGCAGTACTTC.

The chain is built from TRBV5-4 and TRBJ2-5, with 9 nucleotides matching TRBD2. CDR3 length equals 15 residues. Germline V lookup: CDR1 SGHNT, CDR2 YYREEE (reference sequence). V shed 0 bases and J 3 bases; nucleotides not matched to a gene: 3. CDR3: CASSLVGGGEETQYF. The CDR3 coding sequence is TGTGCCAGCAGCTTGGTGGGCGGGGGGGAAGAGACCCAGTACTTC.

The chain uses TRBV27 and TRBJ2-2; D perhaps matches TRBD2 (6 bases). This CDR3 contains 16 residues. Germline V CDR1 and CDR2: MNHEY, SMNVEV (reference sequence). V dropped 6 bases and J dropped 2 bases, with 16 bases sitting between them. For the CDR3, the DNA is TGTGCCAGCAGCCATATCGGGACTGACAACACCGGGGAGCTGTTTTTT. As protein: CASSHIGTDNTGELFF.

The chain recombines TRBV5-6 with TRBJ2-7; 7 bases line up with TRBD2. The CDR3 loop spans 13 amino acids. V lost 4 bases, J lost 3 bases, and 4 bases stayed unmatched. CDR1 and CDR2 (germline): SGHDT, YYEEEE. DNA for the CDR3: TGTGCCAGCAGCCCCTGGACTAGCTACGAGCAGTACTTC. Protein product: CASSPWTSYEQYF.

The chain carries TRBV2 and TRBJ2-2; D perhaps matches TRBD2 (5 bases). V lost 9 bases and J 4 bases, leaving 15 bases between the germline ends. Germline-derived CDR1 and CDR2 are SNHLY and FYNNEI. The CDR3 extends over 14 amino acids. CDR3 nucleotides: TGTGCCAGTATCCCCCGGGGTGGCACCGGGGAGCTGTTTTTT. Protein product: CASIPRGGTGELFF.

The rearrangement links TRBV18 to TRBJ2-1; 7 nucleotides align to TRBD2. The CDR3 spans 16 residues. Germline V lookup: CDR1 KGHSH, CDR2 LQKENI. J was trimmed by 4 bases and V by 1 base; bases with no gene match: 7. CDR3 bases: TGTGCCAGCTCACCACGGGGTAGCGGGCCATACAATGAGCAGTTCTTC. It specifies CASSPRGSGPYNEQFF.

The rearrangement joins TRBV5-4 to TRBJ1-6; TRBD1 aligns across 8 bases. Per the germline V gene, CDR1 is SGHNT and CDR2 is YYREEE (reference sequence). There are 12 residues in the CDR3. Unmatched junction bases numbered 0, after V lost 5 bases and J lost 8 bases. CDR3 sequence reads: CASRQGDSPLHF. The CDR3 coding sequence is TGTGCCAGCAGACAGGGGGATTCACCCCTCCACTTT.

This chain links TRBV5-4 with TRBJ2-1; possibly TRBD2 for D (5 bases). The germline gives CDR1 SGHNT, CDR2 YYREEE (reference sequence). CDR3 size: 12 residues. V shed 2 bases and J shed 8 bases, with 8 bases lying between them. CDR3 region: CASSFLRDEQFF. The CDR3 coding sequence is TGTGCCAGCAGCTTTCTGCGGGATGAGCAGTTCTTC. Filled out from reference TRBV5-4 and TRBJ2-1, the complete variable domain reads ETGVTQSPTHLIKTRGQQVTLRCSSQSGHNTVSWYQQALGQGPQFIFQYYREEENGRGNFPPRFSGLQFPNYSSELNVNALELDDSALYLCASSFLRDEQFFGPGTRLTVL.

The CDR3 nucleotides read TGTGCCAGTAGTCACCCGATGACAGGGACCGCCTACGAGCAGTACTTC. This translates into CASSHPMTGTAYEQYF. The chain has TRBV19 and TRBJ2-7; TRBD1 matches at 7 bases. This CDR3 comprises 16 residues. Germline CDR1 is LNHDA and CDR2 is SQIVND (reference sequence). The junction had 12 bases not matched to a gene; V was cut back by 5 bases and J by 2 bases.

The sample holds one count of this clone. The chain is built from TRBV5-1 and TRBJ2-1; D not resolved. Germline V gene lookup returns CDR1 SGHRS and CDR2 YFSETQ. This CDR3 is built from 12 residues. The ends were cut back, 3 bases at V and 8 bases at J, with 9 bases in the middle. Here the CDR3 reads CASSSLADEQFF. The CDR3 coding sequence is TGCGCCAGCAGCTCTTTAGCAGATGAGCAGTTCTTC.

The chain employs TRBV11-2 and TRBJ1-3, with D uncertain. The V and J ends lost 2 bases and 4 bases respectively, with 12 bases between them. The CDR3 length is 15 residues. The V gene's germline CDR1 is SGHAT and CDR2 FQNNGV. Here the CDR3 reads CASSLLAAGGNTIYF. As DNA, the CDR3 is TGTGCCAGCAGCTTACTTGCGGCGGGAGGAAACACCATATATTTT. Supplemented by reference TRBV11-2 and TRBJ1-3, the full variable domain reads EAGVAQSPRYKIIEKRQSVAFWCNPISGHATLYWYQQILGQGPKLLIQFQNNGVVDDSQLPKDRFSAERLKGVDSTLKIQPAKLEDSAVYLCASSLLAAGGNTIYFGEGSWLTVV.

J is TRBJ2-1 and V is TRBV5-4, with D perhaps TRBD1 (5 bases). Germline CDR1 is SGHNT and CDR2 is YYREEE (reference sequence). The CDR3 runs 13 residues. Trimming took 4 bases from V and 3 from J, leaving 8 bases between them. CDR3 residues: CASSQGLYNEQFF. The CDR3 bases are TGTGCCAGCAGCCAGGGTCTCTACAATGAGCAGTTCTTC.

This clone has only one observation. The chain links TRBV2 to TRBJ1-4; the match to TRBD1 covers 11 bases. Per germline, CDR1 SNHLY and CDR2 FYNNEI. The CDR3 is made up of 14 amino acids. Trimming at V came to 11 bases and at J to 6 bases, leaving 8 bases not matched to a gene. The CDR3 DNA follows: TGTGCCGACGGGACAGGGGGGGCCGATGAAAAACTGTTTTTT. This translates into CADGTGGADEKLFF.

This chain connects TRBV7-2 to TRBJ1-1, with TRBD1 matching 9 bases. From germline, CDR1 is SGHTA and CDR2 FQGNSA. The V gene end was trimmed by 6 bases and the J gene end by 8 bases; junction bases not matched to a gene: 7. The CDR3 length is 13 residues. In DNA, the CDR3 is TGTGCCAGCAGGGCGAATACAGGGGGCGAAGCTTTCTTT. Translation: CASRANTGGEAFF.

CDR3 region: CAISPQGFGYTF. CDR3 sequence (DNA): TGTGCCATCAGTCCACAGGGATTCGGCTACACCTTC. The rearrangement links TRBV10-3 to TRBJ1-2, with a tentative D call TRBD1 (6 bases). Looked up from germline, CDR1 is ENHRY and CDR2 is SYGVKD. The CDR3 totals 12 residues. V was pared by 5 bases and J by 8 bases, with 12 bases between.

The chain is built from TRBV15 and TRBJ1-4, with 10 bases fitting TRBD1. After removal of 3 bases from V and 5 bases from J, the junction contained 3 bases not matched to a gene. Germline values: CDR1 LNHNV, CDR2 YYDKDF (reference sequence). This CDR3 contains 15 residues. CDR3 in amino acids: CATSRADRGNEKLFF. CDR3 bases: TGTGCCACCAGCAGGGCGGACAGGGGGAATGAAAAACTGTTTTTT. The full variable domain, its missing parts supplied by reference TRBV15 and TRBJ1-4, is DAMVIQNPRYQVTQFGKPVTLSCSQTLNHNVMYWYQQKSSQAPKLLFHYYDKDFNNEADTPDNFQSRRPNTSFCFLDIRSPGLGDTAMYLCATSRADRGNEKLFFGSGTQLSVL.

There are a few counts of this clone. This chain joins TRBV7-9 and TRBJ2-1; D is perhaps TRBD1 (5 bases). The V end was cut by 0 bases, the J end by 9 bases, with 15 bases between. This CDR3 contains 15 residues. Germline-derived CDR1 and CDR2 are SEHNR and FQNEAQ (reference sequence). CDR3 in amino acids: CASSLAMQGAGEQFF. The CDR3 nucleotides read TGTGCCAGCAGCTTAGCCATGCAGGGCGCCGGTGAGCAGTTCTTC.